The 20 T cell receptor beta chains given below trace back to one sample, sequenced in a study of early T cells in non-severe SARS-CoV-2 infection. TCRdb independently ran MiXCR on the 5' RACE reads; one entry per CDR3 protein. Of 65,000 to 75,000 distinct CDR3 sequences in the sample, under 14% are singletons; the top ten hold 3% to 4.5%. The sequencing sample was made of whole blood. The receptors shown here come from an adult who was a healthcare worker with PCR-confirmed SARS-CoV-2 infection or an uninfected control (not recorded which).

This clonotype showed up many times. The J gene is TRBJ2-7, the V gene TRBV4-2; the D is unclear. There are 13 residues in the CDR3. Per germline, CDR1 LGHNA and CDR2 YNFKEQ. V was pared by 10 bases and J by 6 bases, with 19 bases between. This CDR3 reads CATGRPSPSEQYF. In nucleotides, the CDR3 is TGTGCCACCGGACGACCCTCACCGTCCGAGCAGTACTTC.

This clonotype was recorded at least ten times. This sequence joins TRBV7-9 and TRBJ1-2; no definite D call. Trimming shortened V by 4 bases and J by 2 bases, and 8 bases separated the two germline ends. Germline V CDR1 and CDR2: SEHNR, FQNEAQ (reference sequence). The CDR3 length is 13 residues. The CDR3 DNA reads TGTGCCAGCAGCTCCACCAGCAACTATGGCTACACCTTC. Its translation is CASSSTSNYGYTF.

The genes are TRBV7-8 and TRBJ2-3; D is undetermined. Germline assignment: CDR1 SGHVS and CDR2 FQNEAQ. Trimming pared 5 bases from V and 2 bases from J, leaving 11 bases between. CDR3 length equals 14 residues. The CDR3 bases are TGTGCCAGCAGCCCCTTAATCGTCACAGATACGCAGTATTTT. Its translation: CASSPLIVTDTQYF. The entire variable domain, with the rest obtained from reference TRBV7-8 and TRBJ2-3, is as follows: GAGVSQSPRYKVAKRGQDVALRCDPISGHVSLFWYQQALGQGPEFLTYFQNEAQLDKSGLPSDRFFAERPEGSVSTLKIQRTQQEDSAVYLCASSPLIVTDTQYFGPGTRLTVL.

DNA for the CDR3: TGTGCCAGTAGTGCCCGACAGGCGAGCTCTGGGGCCAACGTCCTGACTTTC. Encoded protein: CASSARQASSGANVLTF. This chain joins TRBV19 and TRBJ2-6, with a tentative D call TRBD1 (6 bases). Germline V CDR1 and CDR2: LNHDA, SQIVND (reference sequence). This CDR3 region has 17 residues. Trimming shortened V by 5 bases and J by 0 bases, and 14 bases separated the two germline ends.

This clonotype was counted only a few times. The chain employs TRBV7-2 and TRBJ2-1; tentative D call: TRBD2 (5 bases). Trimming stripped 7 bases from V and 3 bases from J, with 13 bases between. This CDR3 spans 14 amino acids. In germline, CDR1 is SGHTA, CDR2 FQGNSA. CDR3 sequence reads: CASTLTRGYNEQFF. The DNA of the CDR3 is TGTGCCAGCACTCTCACCCGGGGCTACAATGAGCAGTTCTTC.

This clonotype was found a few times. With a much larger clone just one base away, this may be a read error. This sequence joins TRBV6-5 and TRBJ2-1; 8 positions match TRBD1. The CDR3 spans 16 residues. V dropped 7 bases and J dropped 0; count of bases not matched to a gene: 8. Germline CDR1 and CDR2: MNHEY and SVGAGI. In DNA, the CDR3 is TGTGCCAGCACCACAGGGGGGACAAGCTCCTACAATGAGCAGTTCTTC. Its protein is CASTTGGTSSYNEQFF.

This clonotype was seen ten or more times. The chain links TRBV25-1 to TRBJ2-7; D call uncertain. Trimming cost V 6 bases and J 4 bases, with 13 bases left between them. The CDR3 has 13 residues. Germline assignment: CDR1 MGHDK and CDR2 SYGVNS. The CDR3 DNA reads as TGTGCCAGCAGCCCCTCTAACTCTTACGAGCAGTACTTC. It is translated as CASSPSNSYEQYF.

Here the CDR3 reads CARGPALLGINTGELFF. The CDR3 region has the DNA TGTGCCAGGGGGCCCGCCCTTTTAGGGATCAACACCGGGGAGCTGTTTTTT. V gene TRBV12-3 or TRBV12-4 combines with J gene TRBJ2-2, with D perhaps TRBD1 (5 bases). Trimming took 9 bases from V and 2 from J, leaving 22 bases between them. The CDR3 length is 17 residues.

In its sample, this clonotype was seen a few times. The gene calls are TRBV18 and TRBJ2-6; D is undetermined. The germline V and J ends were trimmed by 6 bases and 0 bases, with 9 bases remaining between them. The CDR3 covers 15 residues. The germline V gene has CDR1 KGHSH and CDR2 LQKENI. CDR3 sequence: CASSSSSSGANVLTF. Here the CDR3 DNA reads TGTGCCAGCTCCTCATCGAGCTCTGGGGCCAACGTCCTGACTTTC.

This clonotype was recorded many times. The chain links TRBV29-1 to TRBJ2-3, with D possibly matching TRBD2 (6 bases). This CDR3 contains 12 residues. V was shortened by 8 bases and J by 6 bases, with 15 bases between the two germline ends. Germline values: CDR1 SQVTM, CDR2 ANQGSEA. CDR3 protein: CSSWGERDTQYF. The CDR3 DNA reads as TGCAGCTCCTGGGGGGAACGTGATACGCAGTATTTT.

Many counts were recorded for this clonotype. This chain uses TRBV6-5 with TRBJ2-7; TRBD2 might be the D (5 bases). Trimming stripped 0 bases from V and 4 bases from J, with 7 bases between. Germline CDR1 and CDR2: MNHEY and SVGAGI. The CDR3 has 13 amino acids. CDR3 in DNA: TGTGCCAGCAGTTACTCCCGGGGTTACGAGCAGTACTTC. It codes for CASSYSRGYEQYF.

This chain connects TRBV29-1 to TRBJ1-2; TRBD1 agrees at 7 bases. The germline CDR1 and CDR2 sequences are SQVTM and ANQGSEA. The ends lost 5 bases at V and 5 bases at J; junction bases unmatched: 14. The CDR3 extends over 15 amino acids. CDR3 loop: CSVSRGSGGGYGYTF. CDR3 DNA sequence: TGCAGCGTTTCCAGGGGGTCGGGCGGCGGGTATGGCTACACCTTC.

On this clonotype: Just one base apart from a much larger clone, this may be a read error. CDR3 residues: CGVGRDRGYEQYF. In DNA, the CDR3 is TGCGGCGTTGGGCGGGACAGGGGCTACGAGCAGTACTTC. This chain connects TRBV29-1 to TRBJ2-7; 10 positions agree with TRBD1. Germline-derived CDR1 and CDR2 are SQVTM and ANQGSEA. The CDR3 has 13 residues.

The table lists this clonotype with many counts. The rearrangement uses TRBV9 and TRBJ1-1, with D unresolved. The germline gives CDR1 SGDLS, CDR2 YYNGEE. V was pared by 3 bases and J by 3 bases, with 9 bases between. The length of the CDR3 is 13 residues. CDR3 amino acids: CASSDSLYTEAFF. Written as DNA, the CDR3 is TGTGCCAGCAGCGACTCCTTGTACACTGAAGCTTTCTTT.

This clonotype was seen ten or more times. The CDR3 reads CASSYPLGTGQEEQYF. The CDR3, as DNA: TGTGCCAGCAGTTACCCACTTGGGACAGGCCAGGAGGAGCAGTACTTC. This chain joins TRBV6-2 or TRBV6-3 and TRBJ2-7; TRBD1 matches at 8 bases. The junction had 13 bases not matched to a gene; V was cut back by 2 bases and J by 7 bases. This CDR3 has 16 residues. CDR1 is MNHEY and CDR2 is SVGEGT in the germline V gene.

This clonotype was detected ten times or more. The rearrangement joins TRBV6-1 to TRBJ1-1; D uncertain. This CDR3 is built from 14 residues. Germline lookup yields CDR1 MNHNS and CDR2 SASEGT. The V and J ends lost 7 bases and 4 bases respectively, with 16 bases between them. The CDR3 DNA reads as TGTGCCAGCATGATGACACTTTGGGGCACTGAAGCTTTCTTT. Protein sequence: CASMMTLWGTEAFF.

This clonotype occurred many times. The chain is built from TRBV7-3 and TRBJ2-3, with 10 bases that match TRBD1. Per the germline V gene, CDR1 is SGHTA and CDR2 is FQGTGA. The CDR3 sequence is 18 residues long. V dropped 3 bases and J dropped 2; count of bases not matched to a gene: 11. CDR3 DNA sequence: TGTGCCAGCAGCTTGGTTGGGACCGGGACAGGGGACACAGATACGCAGTATTTT. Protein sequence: CASSLVGTGTGDTDTQYF.

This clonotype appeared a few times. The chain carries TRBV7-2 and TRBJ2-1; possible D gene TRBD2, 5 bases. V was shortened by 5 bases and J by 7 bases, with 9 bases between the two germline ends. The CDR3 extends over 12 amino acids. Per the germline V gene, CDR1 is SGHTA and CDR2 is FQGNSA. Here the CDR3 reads CASSPQRNEQFF. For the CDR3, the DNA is TGTGCCAGCAGCCCTCAGCGGAATGAGCAGTTCTTC.

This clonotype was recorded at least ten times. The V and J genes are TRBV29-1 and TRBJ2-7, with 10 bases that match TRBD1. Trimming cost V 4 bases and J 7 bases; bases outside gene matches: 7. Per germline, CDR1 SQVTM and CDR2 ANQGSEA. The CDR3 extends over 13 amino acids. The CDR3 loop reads CSVVRQGAREQYF. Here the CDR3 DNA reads TGCAGCGTTGTACGACAGGGGGCGCGGGAGCAGTACTTC.

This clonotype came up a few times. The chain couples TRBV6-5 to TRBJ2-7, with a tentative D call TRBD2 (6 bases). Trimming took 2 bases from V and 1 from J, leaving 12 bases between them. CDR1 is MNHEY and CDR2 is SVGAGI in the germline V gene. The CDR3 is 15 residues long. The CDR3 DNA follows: TGTGCCAGCAGTTACGCGGGGACTCTTTCCTACGAGCAGTACTTC. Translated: CASSYAGTLSYEQYF.